This entry features one T cell receptor beta chain sequence. Antigen: not known. These data originate in a study of post-analysis software for immune sequencing data. The CDR3 length is 17 residues. Looked up from germline, CDR1 is WSHSY and CDR2 is SAAADI. V was clipped by 2 bases and J by 3 bases; unmatched bases: 6. The TCR beta cDNA libraries carried unique molecular identifiers. About 500,000 cDNA molecules were obtained from roughly 1 to 10 million T cells. MiXCR, applied by TCRdb to the PCR reads, yields one record per CDR3 protein. This table has roughly 800,000 distinct CDR3 sequences, roughly 50% appearing once. Whole-study findings and limits: Five TRBV segments, including TRBV5-6, TRBV5-1 and TRBV20-1, were more frequent in patients than controls.

The V call is TRBV10-2, the J call TRBJ2-7; 14 bases match TRBD2. The TCR comes from a girl under 18 with multiple sclerosis. Sequencing used blood. This chain's CDR3 is CASSEPRTSGRSYEQYF. The CDR3 region has the DNA TGCGCCAGCAGTGAGCCCCGGACTAGCGGGAGGAGCTACGAGCAGTACTTC.